Below are 32 T cell receptor beta chains sequenced from a single sample in a study of lymphopenia after photon versus proton radiotherapy. Using immunoSEQ multiplex PCR, the repertoire was profiled, and TCRdb retains in-frame clones only, with some absent. The table records 20,000 to 30,000 clones, roughly 82% of them present only once. Sequencing was performed on peripheral blood, taken from a patient treated with proton-based radiotherapy. Receptor source: a woman aged 70 to 79 with pancreatic cancer.

The chain carries TRBV18 and TRBJ2-7; D may correspond to TRBD1 or TRBD2 (5 bases each). V was shortened by 4 bases and J by 0 bases, with 10 bases between the two germline ends. CDR1 and CDR2 (germline): KGHSH, LQKENI. The CDR3 consists of 14 residues. The CDR3 sequence is CASSLGETSYEQYF. The CDR3 DNA follows: TGTGCCAGCTCACTGGGGGAGACCTCCTACGAGCAGTACTTC.

The chain carries TRBV18 and TRBJ1-1; 7 nucleotides line up with TRBD1. The CDR3 is made up of 14 amino acids. V lost 3 bases, J lost 5 bases, and 6 bases stayed unmatched. Germline CDR1 is KGHSH and CDR2 is LQKENI. CDR3 nucleotides: TGTGCCAGCTCACCCGACAGGGCCAGGACTGAAGCTTTCTTT. Protein sequence: CASSPDRARTEAFF.

This sequence joins TRBV9 and TRBJ2-1; 8 nucleotides line up with TRBD2. J gave up 4 bases and V 0 bases, and 3 bases lay outside the gene matches. Germline V gene lookup returns CDR1 SGDLS and CDR2 YYNGEE. The CDR3 extends over 15 amino acids. Here the CDR3 DNA reads TGTGCCAGCAGCGTAGGCGGGAGGAATTACAATGAGCAGTTCTTC. This codes for CASSVGGRNYNEQFF.

The chain carries TRBV27 and TRBJ2-3, with 7 bases identical to TRBD2. Germline CDR1 reads MNHEY; CDR2 reads SMNVEV (reference sequence). With V trimmed by 2 bases and J by 0 bases, 14 bases remained unmatched. This CDR3 comprises 19 residues. CDR3: CASSLLGVAGLSSTDTQYF. In nucleotides, the CDR3 is TGTGCCAGCAGTTTACTAGGGGTAGCGGGCCTTTCTAGCACAGATACGCAGTATTTT.

V and J are TRBV6-5 and TRBJ1-2, with D possibly being TRBD1 (6 bases). The CDR3 loop spans 13 amino acids. V lost 6 bases and J 6 bases, leaving 14 bases between the germline ends. Germline V gene sequence: CDR1 MNHEY, CDR2 SVGAGI. This chain's CDR3 is CASSQRTEDGYTF. The CDR3 DNA follows: TGTGCCAGCAGCCAAAGGACAGAAGATGGCTACACCTTC.

This clone was counted between two and nine times. The same CDR3 can be traced to other DNA sequences in this sample. The chain is built from TRBV7-9 and TRBJ2-1; TRBD2 matches 12 bases. Germline-derived CDR1 and CDR2 are SEHNR and FQNEAQ (reference sequence). This CDR3 contains 16 residues. V lost 4 bases to trimming and J lost 9 bases; unmatched junction nucleotides: 10. This chain's CDR3 is CASSYGLAGLNGEQFF. The CDR3 region has the DNA TGTGCCAGCAGCTACGGACTAGCGGGATTGAACGGTGAGCAGTTCTTC. Full variable domain (remainder filled in from reference TRBV7-9 and TRBJ2-1): DTGVSQNPRHKITKRGQNVTFRCDPISEHNRLYWYRQTLGQGPEFLTYFQNEAQLEKSRLLSDRFSAERPKGSFSTLEIQRTEQGDSAMYLCASSYGLAGLNGEQFFGPGTRLTVL.

This chain links TRBV7-3 with TRBJ2-7, with D unclear. The CDR3 runs 14 residues. V lost 6 bases to trimming and J lost 0 bases, with 12 bases between them. Germline V gene data show CDR1 as SGHTA and CDR2 as FQGTGA. The CDR3 DNA sequence: TGTGCCAGCAGTCCTGACTGGCGCTCCTACGAGCAGTACTTC. This translates into CASSPDWRSYEQYF.

The chain recombines TRBV9 with TRBJ1-2; no firm D call. Germline loops: CDR1 SGDLS, CDR2 YYNGEE. The CDR3 has 15 amino acids. Deletions cut 6 bases from V and 5 bases from J, with 20 bases between. CDR3 amino acids: CASTATGFSPYGYTF. The CDR3 region has the DNA TGTGCCAGCACCGCCACGGGGTTCTCACCTTATGGCTACACCTTC.

The genes are TRBV5-4 and TRBJ2-4; 9 nucleotides line up with TRBD1. The V gene end was trimmed by 1 base and the J gene end by 5 bases; junction bases not matched to a gene: 10. CDR1 is SGHNT, CDR2 YYREEE, per germline (reference sequence). The CDR3 covers 17 residues. CDR3 coding DNA: TGTGCCAGCAGCTTGATCCGGGACAGGGTAGGCCAAAACATTCAGTACTTC. This encodes CASSLIRDRVGQNIQYF.

This sequence joins TRBV6-4 and TRBJ2-1; 8 bases fit TRBD2. The CDR3 is made up of 17 amino acids. Germline values: CDR1 MRHNA, CDR2 SNTAGT. J gave up 7 bases and V 4 bases, and 15 bases lay outside the gene matches. The CDR3 loop reads CASSGFPGLGTGNEQFF. The CDR3 DNA is TGTGCCAGCAGTGGCTTCCCGGGACTAGGTACGGGAAATGAGCAGTTCTTC.

The chain carries TRBV19 and TRBJ1-2; 7 nucleotides agree with TRBD1. This CDR3 region has 13 residues. With 10 bases clipped from V and 2 bases from J, the junction kept 7 bases outside the gene matches. Germline CDR1 reads LNHDA; CDR2 reads SQIVND (reference sequence). The CDR3 here is CATVGQINYGYTF. The CDR3 region has the DNA TGTGCCACCGTGGGACAGATAAACTATGGCTACACCTTC.

V usage is TRBV7-9 and J usage is TRBJ2-7; 7 bases align to TRBD2. The CDR3 is made up of 16 amino acids. Trimming took 1 base from V and 2 from J; bases not matched to a gene: 8. CDR1 SEHNR and CDR2 FQNEAQ come from the germline V gene (reference sequence). The chain's CDR3 is CASSLVTASGAYEQYF. DNA for the CDR3: TGTGCCAGCAGCTTAGTTACGGCTAGCGGTGCCTACGAGCAGTACTTC.

This chain links TRBV10-2 with TRBJ2-7; 8 bases are a match to TRBD2. V gave up 5 bases and J gave up 6 bases; unmatched junction bases: 9. The CDR3 is made up of 14 amino acids. Germline assignment: CDR1 WSHSY and CDR2 SAAADI. The CDR3 here is CASSSSGSSAEQYF. The CDR3 region has the DNA TGCGCCAGCAGTTCGAGCGGGAGTTCAGCCGAGCAGTACTTC.

This clone was counted between two and nine times. As DNA, the CDR3 is TGTGCCAGCAACCAACAGGGGTTCCAAGGAAACACCATATATTTT. Its translation: CASNQQGFQGNTIYF. The chain has TRBV2 and TRBJ1-3, with TRBD1 matching over 7 bases. Germline V lookup: CDR1 SNHLY, CDR2 FYNNEI. V lost 7 bases to trimming and J lost 4 bases; unmatched junction nucleotides: 10. The CDR3 length is 15 residues. Filled out from reference TRBV2 and TRBJ1-3, the complete variable domain reads EPEVTQTPSHQVTQMGQEVILRCVPISNHLYFYWYRQILGQKVEFLVSFYNNEISEKSEIFDDQFSVERPDGSNFTLKIRSTKLEDSAMYFCASNQQGFQGNTIYFGEGSWLTVV.

This chain joins TRBV27 and TRBJ2-4, with D perhaps matching TRBD1 (6 bases). Germline V gives CDR1 MNHEY, CDR2 SMNVEV (reference sequence). V gave up 4 bases and J gave up 3 bases, with 7 bases separating them. The CDR3 loop spans 13 amino acids. The CDR3 DNA reads as TGTGCCAGCAGTTCAGGGGACAAAAACATTCAGTACTTC. Protein sequence: CASSSGDKNIQYF.

CDR3 sequence: CASSLGQGAAGEQFF. The CDR3 DNA reads TGTGCCAGCAGCCTAGGACAGGGGGCCGCAGGAGAGCAGTTCTTC. J is TRBJ2-1 and V is TRBV11-2; 11 bases align to TRBD1. The V gene's germline CDR1 is SGHAT and CDR2 FQNNGV. J lost 10 bases, V lost 5 bases, and 10 bases had no gene match. The CDR3 is made up of 15 amino acids.

The chain has TRBV2 and TRBJ2-3; 9 bases line up with TRBD1. Germline CDR1 is SNHLY and CDR2 is FYNNEI. With 10 bases clipped from V and 7 bases from J, the junction kept 12 bases outside the gene matches. The CDR3 contains 14 residues. CDR3 residues: CATSGQGGRNTQYF. In DNA, the CDR3 is TGTGCCACCTCGGGACAGGGAGGACGAAATACGCAGTATTTT. Drawing the rest from reference TRBV2 and TRBJ2-3, the complete variable domain is EPEVTQTPSHQVTQMGQEVILRCVPISNHLYFYWYRQILGQKVEFLVSFYNNEISEKSEIFDDQFSVERPDGSNFTLKIRSTKLEDSAMYFCATSGQGGRNTQYFGPGTRLTVL.

V is TRBV28 and J is TRBJ2-5; D ambiguous. Germline loops: CDR1 MDHEN, CDR2 SYDVKM. The V gene lost 10 bases and the J gene lost 3 bases, with 15 bases spanning the gap. The CDR3 has 13 residues. The CDR3 sequence: CATLDSAEETQYF. CDR3 nucleotides: TGTGCCACCCTAGACTCTGCGGAAGAGACCCAGTACTTC.

This sequence joins TRBV7-6 and TRBJ2-7; possible D gene TRBD2, 5 bases. This CDR3 has 15 amino acids. The V gene's germline CDR1 is SGHVS and CDR2 FNYEAQ. V lost 6 bases and J 6 bases, leaving 21 bases between the germline ends. This CDR3 is CASSASALEGSEQYF. CDR3 bases: TGTGCCAGCAGTGCATCAGCCCTCGAAGGGAGCGAGCAGTACTTC.

V gene TRBV15 combines with J gene TRBJ1-3; no firm D call. CDR1 LNHNV and CDR2 YYDKDF come from the germline V gene (reference sequence). The CDR3 is made up of 15 amino acids. Trimming pared 0 bases from V and 0 bases from J, leaving 6 bases between. In DNA, the CDR3 is TGTGCCACCAGCAGAGATATCAACTCTGGAAACACCATATATTTT. Translating it yields CATSRDINSGNTIYF.

The chain joins TRBV5-6 to TRBJ2-1; 11 nucleotides match TRBD2. V gave up 1 base and J gave up 7 bases; unmatched junction bases: 7. The CDR3 covers 16 residues. Germline CDR1 reads SGHDT; CDR2 reads YYEEEE. The CDR3 loop is CASSLNSGRAGNEQFF. The CDR3 bases are TGTGCCAGCAGCTTGAATAGCGGGAGGGCAGGAAATGAGCAGTTCTTC.

The genes are TRBV11-1 and TRBJ1-3; D is uncertain. The CDR3 has 17 amino acids. Per germline, CDR1 SGHAT and CDR2 FQDESV (reference sequence). Trimming removed 2 bases at V and 0 bases at J, with 14 bases between. CDR3 loop: CASSLLFGGISGNTIYF. The CDR3 nucleotides are TGTGCCAGCAGCTTATTGTTTGGCGGAATCTCTGGAAACACCATATATTTT.

The CDR3 region is CASSLDGGSMIYEQYF. DNA of the CDR3: TGTGCCAGCAGCTTAGACGGGGGGAGTATGATCTACGAGCAGTACTTC. This chain joins TRBV7-2 and TRBJ2-7; TRBD2 matches at 7 bases. Germline lookup yields CDR1 SGHTA and CDR2 FQGNSA. This CDR3 contains 16 residues. The J segment lost 3 bases and the V segment lost 1 base, leaving 9 bases of the junction unmatched.

The sample holds one count of this clone. The V call is TRBV28, the J call TRBJ1-2; TRBD1 aligns across 7 bases. This CDR3 is 13 amino acids long. V lost 5 bases to trimming and J lost 1 base; unmatched junction nucleotides: 1. Per germline, CDR1 MDHEN and CDR2 SYDVKM. The CDR3 DNA is TGTGCCAGCAGTCGGGACAGTAACTATGGCTACACCTTC. It is translated as CASSRDSNYGYTF.

The rearrangement uses TRBV5-8 and TRBJ1-2; D is uncertain. Germline CDR1 is SGHTS and CDR2 is YDEGEE. The ends were cut back, 6 bases at V and 5 bases at J, with 17 bases in the middle. The CDR3 is made up of 14 amino acids. CDR3 coding DNA: TGTGCCAGCACCAGCTTCAGAACAACTTATGGCTACACCTTC. Its protein product is CASTSFRTTYGYTF.

This clone occurred a few times. The chain has TRBV5-4 and TRBJ2-1; D ambiguous. The CDR3 covers 12 residues. The ends were cut back, 1 base at V and 7 bases at J, with 6 bases in the middle. Germline V lookup: CDR1 SGHNT, CDR2 YYREEE (reference sequence). CDR3 sequence: CASSLSWNEQFF. CDR3 bases: TGTGCCAGCAGCTTGAGCTGGAATGAGCAGTTCTTC.

V and J are TRBV11-2 and TRBJ2-2; 7 bases map to TRBD1. The CDR3 sequence is 15 residues long. Germline CDR1 reads SGHAT; CDR2 reads FQNNGV. J lost 4 bases, V lost 5 bases, and 7 bases had no gene match. The CDR3 DNA reads as TGTGCCAGCAGCCCCGGGACAGCTATCACCGGGGAGCTGTTTTTT. It encodes CASSPGTAITGELFF.

V gene TRBV5-1 combines with J gene TRBJ2-6, with 9 bases identical to TRBD2. CDR1 is SGHRS and CDR2 is YFSETQ in the germline V gene. V gave up 2 bases and J gave up 0 bases; unmatched junction bases: 6. This CDR3 has 18 amino acids. CDR3 loop: CASSFNRAGGSGANVLTF. CDR3 nucleotide sequence: TGCGCCAGCAGCTTCAACCGAGCGGGAGGCTCTGGGGCCAACGTCCTGACTTTC.

The chain has TRBV9 and TRBJ2-1, with no clear D. Germline V gene lookup returns CDR1 SGDLS and CDR2 YYNGEE. Trimming shortened V by 1 base and J by 5 bases, and 13 bases separated the two germline ends. The length of the CDR3 is 15 residues. The CDR3 DNA reads TGTGCCAGCAGCGTATCGCAGGCCCCCAACAATGAGCAGTTCTTC. The encoded protein is CASSVSQAPNNEQFF.

CDR3 coding DNA: TGTGCCAGCAGTTACGGCAGGGGCCAGTCTGGAAACACCATATATTTT. This encodes CASSYGRGQSGNTIYF. The genes are TRBV6-5 and TRBJ1-3, with a tentative D call TRBD1 (6 bases). V gave up 2 bases and J gave up 1 base, with 12 bases separating them. Per germline, CDR1 MNHEY and CDR2 SVGAGI. The CDR3 has 16 residues.

This chain links TRBV18 with TRBJ2-5, with D unclear. CDR1 is KGHSH and CDR2 is LQKENI in the germline V gene. V lost 2 bases and J lost 3, with 4 bases in between. The CDR3 length is 12 residues. The CDR3 protein is CASSPNEETQYF. The DNA for the CDR3 is TGTGCCAGCTCACCAAACGAAGAGACCCAGTACTTC.

V and J are TRBV7-9 and TRBJ2-7; no clear D gene. The CDR3 spans 12 residues. Per germline, CDR1 SEHNR and CDR2 FQNEAQ (reference sequence). Trimming cost V 7 bases and J 1 base, with 8 bases left between them. As DNA, the CDR3 is TGTGCCAGCATGGACGGATCCTACGAGCAGTACTTC. This encodes CASMDGSYEQYF.